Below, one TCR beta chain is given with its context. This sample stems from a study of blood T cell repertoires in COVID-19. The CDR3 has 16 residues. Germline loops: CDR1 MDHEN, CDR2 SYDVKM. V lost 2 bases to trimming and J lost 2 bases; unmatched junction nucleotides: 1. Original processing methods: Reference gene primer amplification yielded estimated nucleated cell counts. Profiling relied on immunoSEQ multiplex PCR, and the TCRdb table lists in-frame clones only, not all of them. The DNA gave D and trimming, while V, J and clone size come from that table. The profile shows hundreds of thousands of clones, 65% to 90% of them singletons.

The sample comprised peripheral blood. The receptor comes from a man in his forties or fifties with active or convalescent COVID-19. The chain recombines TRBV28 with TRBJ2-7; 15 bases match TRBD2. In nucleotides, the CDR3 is TGTGCCAGCAGTTTAGGACTAGCGGGAGGGACCTACGAGCAGTACTTC. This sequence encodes CASSLGLAGGTYEQYF.